These 26 T cell receptor beta chains came from one sample sequenced in a study of cytomegalovirus exposure and HLA in healthy donors. 60 Vbeta and 13 Jbeta primers were used in PCR. Some clones are missing from TCRdb's copy, which holds only in-frame ones; the method was immunoSEQ multiplex PCR. Among about 200,000 clones listed, more than 65% were seen once. Sequences were obtained from PBMCs. The source is a man aged 45-65 years in good health and CMV-seronegative.

The chain has TRBV12-5 and TRBJ2-3, with 14 positions matching TRBD2. After removal of 6 bases from V and 7 bases from J, the junction contained 3 bases not matched to a gene. The germline V gene encodes CDR1 LGHNT and CDR2 FRNRAP. This CDR3 has 14 amino acids. CDR3 residues: CASGRTSGRYTQYF. In nucleotides, the CDR3 is TGTGCTAGTGGACGGACTAGCGGGAGGTATACGCAGTATTTT.

The rearrangement joins TRBV19 to TRBJ2-1; 7 positions match TRBD1. Trimming removed 5 bases from V and 7 bases from J; junction bases left unmatched: 8. This CDR3 has 14 amino acids. Looked up from germline, CDR1 is LNHDA and CDR2 is SQIVND (reference sequence). CDR3 residues: CASSATGFGNEQFF. CDR3 coding DNA: TGTGCCAGTAGTGCGACAGGGTTTGGGAATGAGCAGTTCTTC.

This chain connects TRBV5-6 to TRBJ2-5, with TRBD1 matching 11 bases. The CDR3 loop spans 15 amino acids. J gave up 4 bases and V 2 bases, and 4 bases lay outside the gene matches. Germline V CDR1 and CDR2: SGHDT, YYEEEE. The CDR3, as DNA: TGTGCCAGCAGCTTAGGGACAGGGGGAGGAGAGACCCAGTACTTC. Protein product: CASSLGTGGGETQYF.

This clone was seen only a few times. This chain connects TRBV5-4 to TRBJ2-6; 9 bases are a match to TRBD1. Germline trimming cut 0 bases from V and 0 bases from J; bases unmatched to any gene: 4. The CDR3 contains 18 residues. Germline V CDR1 and CDR2: SGHNT, YYREEE (reference sequence). As DNA, the CDR3 is TGTGCCAGCAGCTTGGGCGGGACAGGGATCTCTGGGGCCAACGTCCTGACTTTC. Its protein product is CASSLGGTGISGANVLTF.

This sequence joins TRBV5-1 and TRBJ2-1, with TRBD2 identical over 10 bases. V trimming: 9 bases; J trimming: 3 bases; junction bases outside the gene matches: 15. The CDR3 covers 17 residues. Germline CDR1 SGHRS, CDR2 YFSETQ. CDR3 DNA: TGCGCCAAAGTACAGGGTACTAGCGGGGAAGGCTACAATGAGCAGTTCTTC. Encoded protein: CAKVQGTSGEGYNEQFF.

This chain uses TRBV2 with TRBJ2-1, with D tentatively TRBD2 (5 bases). Looked up from germline, CDR1 is SNHLY and CDR2 is FYNNEI. V was cut by 0 bases and J by 2 bases, with 8 bases left in between. This CDR3 has 15 residues. The CDR3 region has the DNA TGTGCCAGCAGTGAAGCGGGAGTCCCCTACAATGAGCAGTTCTTC. Its protein product is CASSEAGVPYNEQFF. The whole variable domain, filled in from reference TRBV2 and TRBJ2-1, reads EPEVTQTPSHQVTQMGQEVILRCVPISNHLYFYWYRQILGQKVEFLVSFYNNEISEKSEIFDDQFSVERPDGSNFTLKIRSTKLEDSAMYFCASSEAGVPYNEQFFGPGTRLTVL.

This chain connects TRBV11-3 to TRBJ2-1, with 9 bases aligning to TRBD1. V gave up 5 bases and J gave up 6 bases; unmatched junction bases: 8. The CDR3 consists of 15 residues. Germline V gene sequence: CDR1 SGHNT, CDR2 YENEEA. The CDR3: CASSLNRGRSNEQFF. In DNA, the CDR3 is TGTGCCAGCAGCCTCAACAGGGGGCGTAGCAATGAGCAGTTCTTC.

The chain joins TRBV6-5 to TRBJ1-2; D unresolved. The CDR3 spans 13 residues. V lost 6 bases, J lost 7 bases, and 15 bases lay in between. Germline-derived CDR1 and CDR2 are MNHEY and SVGAGI. CDR3 loop: CASRPPPVSGYTF. CDR3 nucleotides: TGTGCCAGCAGACCACCCCCAGTCTCTGGCTACACCTTC.

In DNA, the CDR3 is TGTGCCAGCAGCTTACTCAGCGGGAGGGCCACGCGTGAGCAGTTCTTC. This translates into CASSLLSGRATREQFF. The J gene is TRBJ2-1, the V gene TRBV7-6; 10 bases fit TRBD2. With 2 bases clipped from V and 9 bases from J, the junction kept 10 bases outside the gene matches. The CDR3 totals 16 residues. The V gene's germline CDR1 is SGHVS and CDR2 FNYEAQ.

This clone has just a few counts. This chain uses TRBV2 with TRBJ1-2; unclear D gene. The CDR3 has 12 amino acids. Germline CDR1 SNHLY, CDR2 FYNNEI. V was pared by 5 bases and J by 0 bases, with 4 bases between. The CDR3 DNA is TGTGCCAGCAGTTTAGCTAACTATGGCTACACCTTC. As protein: CASSLANYGYTF.

On this clone itself: Mismatch with germline at one junction end may stem from a read error. The chain has TRBV5-4 and TRBJ1-1; D is unclear. This CDR3 region has 11 residues. Germline assignment: CDR1 SGHNT and CDR2 YYREEE (reference sequence). CDR3 bases: TGTGCCAGCAGCGGAAACAGTGAAGCTTTCTTT. This gives the protein CASSGNSEAFF.

The rearrangement links TRBV18 to TRBJ2-2, with 10 bases matching TRBD1. Germline CDR1 reads KGHSH; CDR2 reads LQKENI. The ends lost 5 bases at V and 5 bases at J; junction bases unmatched: 17. This CDR3 spans 19 amino acids. The CDR3 loop is CASSAEPRQGAKVTGELFF. In DNA form, the CDR3 reads TGTGCCAGCTCAGCAGAGCCGAGACAGGGGGCAAAGGTAACCGGGGAGCTGTTTTTT.

The CDR3 DNA is TGTGCCTGGGAGGGACTAGCGGAACACAGCTCCTACAATGAGCAGTTCTTC. It translates to CAWEGLAEHSSYNEQFF. The chain employs TRBV30 and TRBJ2-1; 11 nucleotides line up with TRBD2. Germline V lookup: CDR1 GTSNPN, CDR2 SVGIG (reference sequence). Losses at the gene ends were 5 bases for V and 0 bases for J; bases not matched to a gene: 9. The CDR3 is 17 amino acids.

The chain combines TRBV9 with TRBJ1-4, with a weak D call TRBD1 (5 bases). The V end lost 0 bases, the J end lost 0 bases, and 9 bases lay between the germline ends. The CDR3 has 16 residues. Germline CDR1 reads SGDLS; CDR2 reads YYNGEE. The CDR3, as DNA: TGTGCCAGCAGCGTAGGTCCAGGGCCAACTAATGAAAAACTGTTTTTT. It translates to CASSVGPGPTNEKLFF.

As concerns this clone: At the DNA level, this CDR3 is encoded by other sequences in the same sample as well. The chain combines TRBV28 with TRBJ2-3, with D perhaps TRBD2 (5 bases). Germline CDR1 reads MDHEN; CDR2 reads SYDVKM. Deletions cut 2 bases from V and 0 bases from J, with 9 bases between. The CDR3 consists of 15 residues. The CDR3 DNA reads TGTGCCAGCAGTTTAAGTGGAGGTAGCACAGATACGCAGTATTTT. It specifies CASSLSGGSTDTQYF.

The V gene is TRBV2, the J gene TRBJ1-2; 9 nucleotides line up with TRBD1. This CDR3 has 14 amino acids. Germline V lookup: CDR1 SNHLY, CDR2 FYNNEI. J gave up 8 bases and V 4 bases, and 8 bases lay outside the gene matches. This chain's CDR3 is CASSGSMTGGGYTF. DNA for the CDR3: TGTGCCAGCAGTGGATCCATGACAGGGGGGGGCTACACCTTC.

This sequence joins TRBV7-9 and TRBJ2-2; no definite D call. V lost 6 bases and J 2 bases, leaving 4 bases between the germline ends. CDR3 length equals 12 residues. Germline V lookup: CDR1 SEHNR, CDR2 FQNEAQ (reference sequence). CDR3 residues: CASSYNTGELFF. The CDR3 DNA sequence: TGTGCCAGCAGTTATAACACCGGGGAGCTGTTTTTT. The full variable domain, its missing parts supplied by reference TRBV7-9 and TRBJ2-2, is DTGVSQNPRHKITKRGQNVTFRCDPISEHNRLYWYRQTLGQGPEFLTYFQNEAQLEKSRLLSDRFSAERPKGSFSTLEIQRTEQGDSAMYLCASSYNTGELFFGEGSRLTVL.

By sample share, this clone is medium-sized. The rearrangement uses TRBV6-6 and TRBJ2-2; 9 bases line up with TRBD2. The CDR3 contains 15 residues. CDR1 MNHNY and CDR2 SVGAGI come from the germline V gene (reference sequence). After removal of 6 bases from V and 9 bases from J, the junction contained 11 bases not matched to a gene. The CDR3 sequence is CASSFTTSGRRELFF. The CDR3 coding sequence is TGTGCCAGCAGCTTTACGACCAGCGGGAGGCGGGAGCTGTTTTTT.

The chain joins TRBV5-1 to TRBJ2-6; TRBD2 aligns across 7 bases. The germline CDR1 and CDR2 sequences are SGHRS and YFSETQ. Unmatched junction bases numbered 4, after V lost 1 base and J lost 9 bases. There are 14 residues in the CDR3. The CDR3 nucleotides read TGCGCCAGCAGCTTGACTAGCGCGCTCAACGTCCTGACTTTC. As protein: CASSLTSALNVLTF.

This chain connects TRBV29-1 to TRBJ1-3; D perhaps matches TRBD1 (6 bases). This CDR3 has 13 amino acids. V gave up 7 bases and J gave up 0 bases, with 10 bases separating them. Germline loops: CDR1 SQVTM, CDR2 ANQGSEA. The CDR3 loop reads CSAGQSSGNTIYF. The CDR3 nucleotides read TGCAGCGCCGGACAGAGCTCTGGAAACACCATATATTTT.

The chain combines TRBV5-1 with TRBJ2-3; 11 nucleotides align to TRBD2. The CDR3 length is 17 residues. Germline V gives CDR1 SGHRS, CDR2 YFSETQ. J gave up 4 bases and V 0 bases, and 7 bases lay outside the gene matches. CDR3 in DNA: TGCGCCAGCAGCTTGGAATCTAGCGGGAGGTGGGCAGATACGCAGTATTTT. Translating gives CASSLESSGRWADTQYF.

The chain joins TRBV5-1 to TRBJ2-5; TRBD1 aligns across 10 bases. The CDR3 is 18 residues long. Germline values: CDR1 SGHRS, CDR2 YFSETQ. J gave up 3 bases and V 0 bases, and 11 bases lay outside the gene matches. CDR3 protein: CASSLGGPEDRGKETQYF. The CDR3 region has the DNA TGCGCCAGCAGCTTGGGTGGTCCGGAGGACAGGGGGAAAGAGACCCAGTACTTC.

The chain employs TRBV19 and TRBJ2-7; D remains unclear. This CDR3 contains 14 residues. The V gene's germline CDR1 is LNHDA and CDR2 SQIVND (reference sequence). The V gene lost 1 base and the J gene lost 3 bases, with 10 bases spanning the gap. The CDR3 nucleotides are TGTGCCAGTAGTATAGGTCCGTCTTTCTACGAGCAGTACTTC. Its protein is CASSIGPSFYEQYF. The full variable domain, rest sourced from reference TRBV19 and TRBJ2-7, is DGGITQSPKYLFRKEGQNVTLSCEQNLNHDAMYWYRQDPGQGLRLIYYSQIVNDFQKGDIAEGYSVSREKKESFPLTVTSAQKNPTAFYLCASSIGPSFYEQYFGPGTRLTVT.

This chain connects TRBV5-4 to TRBJ2-5; TRBD2 matches at 9 bases. This CDR3 is 16 amino acids long. CDR1 SGHNT and CDR2 YYREEE come from the germline V gene (reference sequence). V lost 4 bases to trimming and J lost 5 bases; unmatched junction nucleotides: 12. In DNA form, the CDR3 reads TGTGCCAGCAGCGGGGGGGTAGCGGGAGTATGGGAGACCCAGTACTTC. Its protein is CASSGGVAGVWETQYF. Looking up the rest from reference TRBV5-4 and TRBJ2-5 gives the full variable domain: ETGVTQSPTHLIKTRGQQVTLRCSSQSGHNTVSWYQQALGQGPQFIFQYYREEENGRGNFPPRFSGLQFPNYSSELNVNALELDDSALYLCASSGGVAGVWETQYFGPGTRLLVL.

This clone was recorded once. V gene TRBV14 combines with J gene TRBJ2-2; TRBD1 matches at 10 bases. The CDR3 loop spans 14 amino acids. Trimming cost V 5 bases and J 8 bases; bases outside gene matches: 5. Germline values: CDR1 SGHDN, CDR2 FVKESK. This CDR3 is CASSMRQGAGELFF. CDR3 coding DNA: TGTGCCAGCAGCATGCGACAGGGGGCGGGGGAGCTGTTTTTT.

V gene TRBV6-5 combines with J gene TRBJ2-7, with D perhaps TRBD2 (6 bases). Germline assignment: CDR1 MNHEY and CDR2 SVGAGI. The CDR3 has 13 amino acids. Trimming shortened V by 4 bases and J by 6 bases, and 13 bases separated the two germline ends. The CDR3 sequence: CASSFIAEGEQYF. Here the CDR3 DNA reads TGTGCCAGCAGTTTCATAGCGGAAGGCGAGCAGTACTTC.